A few counts support the clone carrying this T cell receptor beta chain. The target antigen is unknown. One junction end does not reproduce the germline sequence, and a read error may be involved. This sample was included in a study of beta chain features in type 1 diabetes. The overall study: Sorted cells numbering over 95,000,000 were examined across all samples. Regarding the study as a whole: Sequencing the cDNA could make cells with high TCR expression show up more than they should.

CDR3 size: 11 residues. The germline V gene has CDR1 GTSNPN and CDR2 SVGIG (reference sequence). Sorting produced populations that all topped 95% purity. cDNA synthesis used the whole RNA isolate, giving expressed TCRB sequences. Sequencing was performed with immunoSEQ multiplex PCR; in TCRdb, only in-frame clones are kept and a portion is missing. The sample includes fewer than 650,000 clones, 15% seen only once; the top ten take 0.09% to 0.095%. The sequence derives from a man aged 18 to 30 in good health. The chain carries TRBV30 and TRBJ2-3; D is uncertain. The sequenced material came from naive CD4+ T cells from blood. CDR3 nucleotides: TGTGCCTGGGCCCGCGTAGAAGGCCCTGCGTTT. Amino acids: CAWARVEGPAF.